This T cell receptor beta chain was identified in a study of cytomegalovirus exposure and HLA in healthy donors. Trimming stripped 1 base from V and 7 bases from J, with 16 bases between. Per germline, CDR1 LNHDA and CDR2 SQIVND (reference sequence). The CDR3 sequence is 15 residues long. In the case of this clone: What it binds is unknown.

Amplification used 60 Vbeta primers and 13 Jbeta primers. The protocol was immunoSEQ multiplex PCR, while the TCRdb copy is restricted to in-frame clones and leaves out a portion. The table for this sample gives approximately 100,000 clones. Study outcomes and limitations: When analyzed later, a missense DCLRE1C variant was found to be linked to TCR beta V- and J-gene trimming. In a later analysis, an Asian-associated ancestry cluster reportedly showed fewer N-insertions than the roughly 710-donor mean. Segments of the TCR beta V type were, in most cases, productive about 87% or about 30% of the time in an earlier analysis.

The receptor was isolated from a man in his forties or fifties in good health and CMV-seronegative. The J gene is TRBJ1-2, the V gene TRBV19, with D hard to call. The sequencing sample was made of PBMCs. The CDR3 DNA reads TGTGCCAGTAGTATAGCTGGTGACAACGTAATTGGCTACACCTTC. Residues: CASSIAGDNVIGYTF.